One sample yielded the 18 T cell receptor beta chains listed below, sequenced in a study of T cells in localized non-small cell lung cancer. Clones were read by immunoSEQ multiplex PCR, and TCRdb kept only the in-frame ones, dropping some. This sample carries tens of thousands of clones, about four fifths of them seen once, and the ten largest clones take about 2.7%. Sample: peripheral blood, taken before any cancer treatment. Receptors were obtained from a man aged 35-75 years with stage I lung adenocarcinoma.

The chain links TRBV2 to TRBJ1-5; D gene uncertain. The CDR3 has 14 amino acids. V shed 3 bases and J shed 0 bases, with 6 bases lying between them. The V gene's germline CDR1 is SNHLY and CDR2 FYNNEI. The CDR3 DNA reads as TGTGCCAGCAGTGACCCCACTAGCAATCAGCCCCAGCATTTT. It is translated as CASSDPTSNQPQHF.

V and J are TRBV5-4 and TRBJ2-1; the match to TRBD2 covers 11 bases. This CDR3 has 17 amino acids. Germline CDR1 reads SGHNT; CDR2 reads YYREEE (reference sequence). V lost 4 bases and J lost 4; bases outside the gene matches: 10. The CDR3 spells CASSTGSLAGGYNEQFF. The CDR3 DNA is TGTGCCAGCAGCACCGGCTCTCTAGCGGGAGGATACAATGAGCAGTTCTTC.

J is TRBJ2-7 and V is TRBV18; D perhaps matches TRBD2 (5 bases). The germline V gene has CDR1 KGHSH and CDR2 LQKENI. Deletions cut 3 bases from V and 7 bases from J, with 16 bases between. The CDR3 is made up of 14 amino acids. CDR3 protein: CASSPQSGGGEQYF. In nucleotides, the CDR3 is TGTGCCAGCTCACCGCAGTCGGGCGGAGGAGAGCAGTACTTC.

The V gene is TRBV5-6, the J gene TRBJ2-7, with D tentatively TRBD1 (6 bases). The CDR3 contains 12 residues. CDR1 is SGHDT and CDR2 is YYEEEE in the germline V gene. Trimming cost V 5 bases and J 4 bases, with 10 bases left between them. DNA for the CDR3: TGTGCCAGCAGGCGCAGGGGTTACGAGCAGTACTTC. Translated: CASRRRGYEQYF.

This chain links TRBV18 with TRBJ2-2; 9 positions agree with TRBD1. Germline assignment: CDR1 KGHSH and CDR2 LQKENI. V lost 2 bases to trimming and J lost 4 bases; unmatched junction nucleotides: 2. CDR3 length equals 15 residues. The CDR3 bases are TGTGCCAGCTCACCAGGACAGGGGAGCACCGGGGAGCTGTTTTTT. This encodes CASSPGQGSTGELFF.

The rearrangement uses TRBV5-8 and TRBJ2-5; TRBD2 matches at 10 bases. This CDR3 has 19 amino acids. Germline-derived CDR1 and CDR2 are SGHTS and YDEGEE. V shed 0 bases, J shed 2 bases, and the junction held 13 bases outside the gene matches. The CDR3 spells CASSLVASGRALGQETQYF. The CDR3, as DNA: TGTGCCAGCAGCTTGGTTGCCAGCGGGAGGGCCCTGGGGCAAGAGACCCAGTACTTC. Full variable domain (remainder filled in from reference TRBV5-8 and TRBJ2-5): EAGVTQSPTHLIKTRGQQATLRCSPISGHTSVYWYQQALGLGLQFLLWYDEGEERNRGNFPPRFSGRQFPNYSSELNVNALELEDSALYLCASSLVASGRALGQETQYFGPGTRLLVL.

The V gene is TRBV4-3, the J gene TRBJ1-3; D unresolved. The CDR3 sequence is 16 residues long. Germline V gives CDR1 LGHNA, CDR2 YSLEER. The germline V and J ends were trimmed by 1 base and 0 bases, with 10 bases remaining between them. CDR3 amino acids: CASSQVGELSGNTIYF. CDR3 DNA sequence: TGCGCCAGCAGCCAAGTGGGTGAGCTCTCTGGAAACACCATATATTTT.

The rearrangement uses TRBV9 and TRBJ2-7, with a tentative D call TRBD1 (6 bases). Germline V gene sequence: CDR1 SGDLS, CDR2 YYNGEE. CDR3 length: 15 amino acids. V was pared by 4 bases and J by 0 bases, with 14 bases between. In DNA, the CDR3 is TGTGCCAGCAGCCCCCGGCAGGGGAGCTCCTACGAGCAGTACTTC. Amino acid sequence: CASSPRQGSSYEQYF.

The genes are TRBV6-1 and TRBJ2-7, with a tentative D call TRBD1 (6 bases). Germline CDR1 is MNHNS and CDR2 is SASEGT. V lost 8 bases to trimming and J lost 3 bases, with 17 bases between them. The CDR3 extends over 14 amino acids. The CDR3 DNA follows: TGTGCCAGCTGTCCCGGGACAAAGGTCTACGAGCAGTACTTC. This translates into CASCPGTKVYEQYF.

The count of this clone is one. This sequence joins TRBV19 and TRBJ2-1, with D perhaps assigned TRBD1 or TRBD2 (5 bases each). The CDR3 runs to 15 residues. V lost 4 bases and J lost 5, with 15 bases in between. The germline CDR1 and CDR2 sequences are LNHDA and SQIVND (reference sequence). The CDR3 region has the DNA TGTGCCAGTAGTAAGAATGGGGGTACGGACAATGAGCAGTTCTTC. Translated: CASSKNGGTDNEQFF.

This chain joins TRBV7-8 and TRBJ1-2; D is possibly TRBD1 (6 bases). Germline V gene data show CDR1 as SGHVS and CDR2 as FQNEAQ. This CDR3 spans 15 amino acids. V lost 0 bases and J lost 4, with 12 bases in between. The CDR3 spells CASSLAPGTTYGYTF. The CDR3 DNA follows: TGTGCCAGCAGCTTAGCTCCCGGGACAACCTATGGCTACACCTTC.

This CDR3 reads CASSQVRGAGDYNEQFF. The CDR3 nucleotides read TGCGCCAGCAGCCAAGTGCGGGGAGCGGGGGACTACAATGAGCAGTTCTTC. This rearrangement joins TRBV4-3 to TRBJ2-1; 8 bases align to TRBD2. V lost 1 base, J lost 3 bases, and 8 bases stayed unmatched. The V gene's germline CDR1 is LGHNA and CDR2 YSLEER. This CDR3 has 17 residues.

The rearrangement links TRBV6-1 to TRBJ2-7; the D gene is possibly TRBD1 (8 bases). V lost 5 bases, J lost 2 bases, and 16 bases lay in between. Germline V CDR1 and CDR2: MNHNS, SASEGT. This CDR3 has 15 residues. CDR3 region: CASSRPQGGTYEQYF. In DNA, the CDR3 is TGTGCCAGCAGTAGACCACAGGGGGGGACCTACGAGCAGTACTTC.

The chain's CDR3 is CASSLVGAKNIQYF. The CDR3 DNA is TGTGCCAGCAGCTTGGTGGGGGCCAAAAACATTCAGTACTTC. This sequence joins TRBV5-4 and TRBJ2-4, with no clear D. CDR1 and CDR2 from the germline V gene are SGHNT and YYREEE (reference sequence). There are 14 residues in the CDR3. The V end was cut by 0 bases, the J end by 1 base, with 5 bases between.

The CDR3 spells CASSIGTGGDEQYF. In DNA form, the CDR3 reads TGTGCCAGTAGTATAGGGACAGGGGGCGACGAGCAGTACTTC. The gene calls are TRBV19 and TRBJ2-7; 11 bases are shared with TRBD1. V shed 1 base and J 5 bases; nucleotides not matched to a gene: 1. The CDR3 extends over 14 amino acids. Germline V CDR1 and CDR2: LNHDA, SQIVND (reference sequence).

This clone has just one count. This chain uses TRBV7-8 with TRBJ1-5, with 7 bases identical to TRBD1. J was trimmed by 0 bases and V by 3 bases; bases with no gene match: 8. Looked up from germline, CDR1 is SGHVS and CDR2 is FQNEAQ. This CDR3 region has 17 residues. The CDR3 DNA reads TGTGCCAGCAGCTTTAGGGGACAGCGCTATAGCAATCAGCCCCAGCATTTT. It specifies CASSFRGQRYSNQPQHF.

This chain links TRBV27 with TRBJ1-2; weak D call: TRBD1 (5 bases). The CDR3 extends over 14 amino acids. Trimming took 4 bases from V and 9 from J, leaving 18 bases between them. Per germline, CDR1 MNHEY and CDR2 SMNVEV (reference sequence). The CDR3 reads CASSSPRQRESYTF. CDR3 DNA: TGTGCCAGCAGTTCGCCAAGACAGCGAGAAAGCTACACCTTC.

The rearrangement links TRBV11-2 to TRBJ2-6; D is unresolved. The CDR3 runs to 18 residues. Per the germline V gene, CDR1 is SGHAT and CDR2 is FQNNGV. The V gene lost 5 bases and the J gene lost 0 bases, with 17 bases spanning the gap. The CDR3 reads CASSPFETVLSGANVLTF. In DNA, the CDR3 is TGTGCCAGCAGCCCTTTTGAGACGGTTCTCTCTGGGGCCAACGTCCTGACTTTC.